This T cell receptor beta chain is from a study of CD8+ T cells in alopecia areata (dated by TCRdb to the late 2010s). The study in broad terms: The treated patients, all with moderate-to-severe alopecia areata, were enrolled in an open-label pilot trial of oral tofacitinib given at 5 to 10 mg twice daily. Patients stayed on tofacitinib for 6 to 18 months and then had 6 months of follow-up off drug so that delayed response and recurrence could be assessed. For the treated patients, the SALT score, which quantifies what percentage of scalp surface area is affected, served as the measure of disease severity. The study used high-throughput TCRbeta sequencing to examine T cell clonal expansion in alopecia areata, in both the C3H/HeJ mouse model and human patients. In humans, TCRbeta sequencing was performed on scalp tissue and on sorted CD4+ and CD8+ peripheral blood T cells from healthy controls and from patients with patchy or totalis/universalis alopecia areata. Tofacitinib-treated patients had biopsies at baseline and at 4 and 24 weeks of treatment, with a later scalp biopsy in several patients. Scalp clonality was compared among normal scalp (n=4), patchy alopecia areata scalp (n=8), and alopecia totalis/universalis scalp (n=8). RNA was obtained with the PAXgene miRNA kit for fixed scalp, the miRNeasy kit for PBMCs, and the RNeasy kit for mouse skin. TCRbeta CDR3 regions were amplified by immunoSEQ multiplex PCR using 35 Vbeta forward and 13 Jbeta reverse primers.

Per the publication, the treatment or condition label means: oral pan-JAK inhibitor, 5-10 mg twice daily. Lesional scalp punch biopsies and peripheral blood were obtained from alopecia areata patients. After PBMCs were isolated by density centrifugation and stained for CD3, CD4 and CD8, a FACSAria was used to sort CD4+ and CD8+ T cells. Note on this clone: Its antigen is still unknown. There are no base qualities to consult, and no much larger clone falls within one base.

The germline V and J ends show losses of 4 bases and 3 bases respectively, and no gene match explains 4 bases of the junction. CDR1 and CDR2 are drawn from the germline V gene: SGHRS, YFSETQ. Spanning cysteine to phenylalanine, the CDR3 consists of 16 amino acids. Only the CDR3 DNA is retained, 48 bases long and in frame from the first base. The method was the immunoSEQ multiplex PCR assay. To provide template for TCR sequencing, every sample had RNA extracted and reverse transcribed into cDNA. SuperScript III was used to make first-strand cDNA, primed with a 2:1 mix of oligo-dT and random hexamers. A synthetic immune receptor repertoire was used to measure amplification bias, and any remaining bias was corrected computationally. On the study's bioinformatics: Raw reads were preprocessed to remove errors, and CDR3 was defined by IMGT conventions from the conserved cysteine to phenylalanine. Clonality was computed by normalizing Shannon entropy by log2 of the number of productive unique TCRs and subtracting the result from 1. Scalp TCRbeta sequences were cross-referenced with sorted blood CD4 and CD8 repertoires so that the CD4 or CD8 identity of scalp clones could be inferred. TCRdb carries this immuneACCESS record with in-frame sequences only. Its versions omit some clonotypes, under half of them owing to an unresolved V gene in the studies checked, with the rest unexplained. Clone size and the V and J calls come from that table; the DNA yielded D and trimming. This sample gives 200,000 to 250,000 clones in total; 40% to 55% of them show up just once. The top ten clones comprise over 2% of the sample.

Findings and caveats that apply to the study as a whole: Higher clonality and more expanded CD8+ clones were observed in lesional scalp than in normal scalp, particularly in alopecia totalis/universalis, a finding suggestive of antigenic drive. The treated cohort was small, with a single nonresponder, so links between baseline CD8+ expansion and response need larger studies. Resident alphabeta T cells in normal human skin are also sequenced, complicating scalp TCR repertoire analysis, unlike mouse skin dominated by gammadelta T cells. Compared with mice, TCR sequences shared between patients were less clear, possibly partly because of HLA diversity across the patient population. Many expanded lesional clones persisted in scalp and blood during tofacitinib treatment, which may partly explain relapse after stopping treatment. Tofacitinib significantly lowered scalp clonality and the number of expanded CD8+ clones among the top 100 scalp clones.

This clonotype was obtained from a human donor with alopecia areata. The chain couples TRBV5-1 to TRBJ2-2; a stretch of 12 junction bases matches TRBD2. Specimen: CD4+ T cells sorted from blood, collected at approximately week 37, from a patient treated with tofacitinib. The nucleotide sequence is given as TGCGCCAGCAGCCGGGGACTAGCGGGCCACACCGGGGAGCTGTTTTTT. Its protein reads: CASSRGLAGHTGELFF.